This TCR beta chain was sequenced during a study of beta chain features in type 1 diabetes. cDNA synthesis used the whole RNA isolate, giving expressed TCRB sequences. Millions of reads, on average, came from each naive, central memory and regulatory T cell sample. The protocol was immunoSEQ multiplex PCR, while the TCRdb copy is restricted to in-frame clones and leaves out a portion. Of 250,000 or so clones in the sample, around 21% were seen once. The CDR3 sequence is 13 residues long. Trimming took 6 bases from V and 1 from J, leaving 10 bases between them. CDR1 and CDR2 from the germline V gene are MDHEN and SYDVKM. This clone was recorded a few times. Its antigen is not known. Study-wide findings and caveats: In every one of the four CD4+ subsets, TCRB CDR3s were moderately but significantly shorter in Type 1 diabetes patients. Small HLA sub-analyses could not settle whether HLA shapes TCRB rearrangement. A possible short-template PCR bias applies equally to patients and controls.

This chain joins TRBV28 and TRBJ2-7, with D maybe TRBD2 (6 bases). The source of this sequence is a woman aged 40 to 50 with type 1 diabetes. The sample consisted of naive CD4+ T cells from blood. This CDR3 is CASSAGPSYEQYF. In DNA, the CDR3 is TGTGCCAGCAGCGCGGGACCGTCCTACGAGCAGTACTTC.